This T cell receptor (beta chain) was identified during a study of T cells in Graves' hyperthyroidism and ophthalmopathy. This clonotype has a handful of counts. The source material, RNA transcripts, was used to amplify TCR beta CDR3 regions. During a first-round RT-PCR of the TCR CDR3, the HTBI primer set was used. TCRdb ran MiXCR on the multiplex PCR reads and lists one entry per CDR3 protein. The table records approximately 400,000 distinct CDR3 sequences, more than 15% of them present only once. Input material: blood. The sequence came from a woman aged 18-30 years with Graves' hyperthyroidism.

Here the CDR3 reads CASSSAGGQGEQFF. The DNA of the CDR3 is TGTGCCAGCAGTTCGGCGGGGGGCCAGGGGGAGCAGTTCTTC. J is TRBJ2-1 and V is TRBV6-1; 8 positions match TRBD2. CDR1 and CDR2 from the germline V gene are MNHNS and SASEGT. The CDR3 covers 14 residues. V lost 5 bases, J lost 10 bases, and 10 bases stayed unmatched.